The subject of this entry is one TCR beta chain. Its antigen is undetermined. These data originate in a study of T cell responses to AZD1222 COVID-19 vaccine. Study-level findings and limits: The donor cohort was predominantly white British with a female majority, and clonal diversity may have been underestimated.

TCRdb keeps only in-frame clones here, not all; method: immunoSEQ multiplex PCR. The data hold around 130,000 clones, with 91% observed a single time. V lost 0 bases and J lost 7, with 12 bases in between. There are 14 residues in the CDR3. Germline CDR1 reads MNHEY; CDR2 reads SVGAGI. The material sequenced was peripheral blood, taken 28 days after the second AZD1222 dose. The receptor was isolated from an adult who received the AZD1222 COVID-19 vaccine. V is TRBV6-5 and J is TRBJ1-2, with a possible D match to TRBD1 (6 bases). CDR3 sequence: CASSYSDIRGGYTF. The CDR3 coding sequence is TGTGCCAGCAGTTACTCGGACATCAGGGGTGGCTACACCTTC.